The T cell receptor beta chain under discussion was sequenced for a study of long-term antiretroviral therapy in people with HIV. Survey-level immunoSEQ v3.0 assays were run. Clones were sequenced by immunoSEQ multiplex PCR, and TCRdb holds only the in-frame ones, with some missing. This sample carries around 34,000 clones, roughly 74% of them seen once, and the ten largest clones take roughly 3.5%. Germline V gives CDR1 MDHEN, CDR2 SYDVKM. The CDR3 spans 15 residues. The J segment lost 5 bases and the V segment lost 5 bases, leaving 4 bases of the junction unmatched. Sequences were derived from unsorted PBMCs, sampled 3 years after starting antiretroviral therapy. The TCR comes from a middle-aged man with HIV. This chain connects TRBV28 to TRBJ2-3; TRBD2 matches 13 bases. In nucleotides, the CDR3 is TGTGCCAGCAGTCGACTAGCGGGGGGCCGAGATACGCAGTATTTT. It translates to CASSRLAGGRDTQYF.